A selection of T cell receptor beta chains follows, all from one sample in a study of response to subunit inactivated influenza vaccine. MiXCR, applied by TCRdb to the RT-PCR reads, yields one record per CDR3 protein. The sample lists 500,000 to 550,000 distinct CDR3 sequences; approximately 7.1% were seen once. This specimen was PBMCs from blood, taken less than 30 months after vaccination. These TCRs come from a man between 50 and 75 years old who received an inactivated influenza vaccine. The conserved cysteine and the conserved F or W are not part of the CDR3 here. D genes are given only for firm matches. Size tells how often a clone was seen (once, few, many) or the class of an expanded clone, and some rows leave it out.

V	size	J	D	CDR3
TRBV3-1	NA	TRBJ1-2	NA	ASSQASRFGDYGYT
TRBV10-2	many	TRBJ1-4	NA	ASSETPTTNEKLF
TRBV7-3	few	TRBJ2-3	NA	ASSSGSTQY
TRBV7-2	few	TRBJ2-3	NA	ASSLGSGMDTQY
TRBV11-1	few	TRBJ2-2	NA	ASSLALGSAGELF
TRBV7-3	few	TRBJ2-7	NA	ASSLTGSNSYEQY
TRBV28	many	TRBJ2-7	TRBD1	ASRTMGTATYEQY
TRBV29-1	many	TRBJ2-4	NA	SVYSPQGIAKNIQY
TRBV5-1	NA	TRBJ2-5	NA	ASTQSGTFKETQY
TRBV18	NA	TRBJ2-7	TRBD1	ASSPITGAHYEQY
TRBV2	few	TRBJ2-5	NA	ATSEYSQETQY
TRBV2	NA	TRBJ1-5	NA	ASTFYRLNQPQH
TRBV12-3/TRBV12-4	few	TRBJ2-2	TRBD1	ASSVIGTGGAPNTGELF
TRBV7-7	few	TRBJ2-7	NA	ASSLAAGPEREQY
TRBV10-3	many	TRBJ2-2	NA	AISEGTDGELF
TRBV28	few	TRBJ2-5	TRBD2	ASSLFVSGRAQETQY
TRBV6-1	many	TRBJ1-1	TRBD1	ASYRQGGTEAF
TRBV10-3	many	TRBJ1-1	NA	AVWGRKNTEAF
TRBV6-5	NA	TRBJ2-1	NA	ASSSSVLEQF
TRBV12-3/TRBV12-4	NA	TRBJ2-3	TRBD2	ASSWAGGTSRPDTQY
TRBV27	few	TRBJ2-1	NA	ASSFWPKYNEQF
TRBV21-1	NA	TRBJ2-3	NA	ASSKAETTADTQY
TRBV2	few	TRBJ2-3	NA	ASSERRRSGY
TRBV25-1	few	TRBJ2-7	NA	ASSEFSPYEQY
TRBV12-3/TRBV12-4	NA	TRBJ1-4	TRBD1	ASRGQFRIV
TRBV4-1	NA	TRBJ2-7	TRBD2	ASSQVSGGLYEQY
TRBV5-1	NA	TRBJ2-1	TRBD2	ASSLSGGANEQF
TRBV5-1	NA	TRBJ2-2	NA	SSSLASVSRMNTGELF
TRBV4-3	NA	TRBJ1-1	NA	ASSLGQHRDTEAF
TRBV12-3/TRBV12-4	NA	TRBJ2-7	NA	ASGLALLEQY
TRBV4-1	NA	TRBJ1-2	NA	AGSQAGLLYGYT
TRBV4-1	few	TRBJ1-1	TRBD1	ASSTPGQGYPNTEAF
TRBV9	NA	TRBJ2-5	TRBD2	ASRVFGGGQETQY
TRBV7-9	few	TRBJ2-1	TRBD2	ASSVTSGSTNEQF
TRBV15	many	TRBJ2-4	TRBD1	ATSRGVGQGDKNIQY
TRBV3-1	many	TRBJ2-7	TRBD2	ASSQSSGGHSYEQY
TRBV18	NA	TRBJ2-1	TRBD1	ASSPVLIGTGSNEQF
TRBV12-3/TRBV12-4	many	TRBJ2-5	TRBD2	ASRFSGGQETQY
TRBV12-3/TRBV12-4	NA	TRBJ1-2	TRBD1	ASSLARGRNNYGYT
TRBV4-3	NA	TRBJ2-4	NA	ASSQDITGRAKNIQY
TRBV20-1	few	TRBJ2-7	TRBD2	SASRTSGSNEQY
TRBV5-6	few	TRBJ2-1	NA	ASSSRQGWRF
TRBV3-1	few	TRBJ1-5	TRBD1	ASSTGTGDILSQH
TRBV10-3	NA	TRBJ2-2	NA	AISNTGRTGELF
TRBV9	NA	TRBJ2-7	NA	ASSISGGSSYEQY
TRBV29-1	NA	TRBJ1-1	TRBD1	SVELRTGRTEAF
TRBV20-1	few	TRBJ2-2	NA	SARTSDVTGELF
TRBV11-2	few	TRBJ2-7	NA	ASSTDRLSSYEQY
TRBV18	NA	TRBJ2-1	NA	ASSPVGGLYDEQF
TRBV9	few	TRBJ2-1	TRBD2	ASSVSPTSGIINEQF
TRBV4-3	many	TRBJ2-5	NA	ASSQDGGGQETQY
TRBV24-1	few	TRBJ2-6	NA	ATSDPDGTNVLT
TRBV20-1	NA	TRBJ2-1	TRBD1	SARVTGGPGEQF
TRBV12-3/TRBV12-4	few	TRBJ2-1	TRBD2	ASRWTSGPNEQF